These 16 T cell receptor beta chains came from one sample sequenced in a study of T cell responses to AZD1222 COVID-19 vaccine. Generated by immunoSEQ multiplex PCR, the TCRdb table keeps only in-frame clones and is missing some. The sample records 90,000 to 120,000 clones, over 80% being singletons. Sequences were derived from peripheral blood, sampled 28 days after the second AZD1222 dose. The receptor set was obtained from an adult who received the AZD1222 COVID-19 vaccine.

V gene TRBV5-1 combines with J gene TRBJ1-6, with 8 positions matching TRBD1. V was pared by 4 bases and J by 10 bases, with 10 bases of the junction left unmatched. Germline V gives CDR1 SGHRS, CDR2 YFSETQ. The CDR3 is 15 amino acids. CDR3 in DNA: TGCGCCAGCAGCAGCATTCAGGGGGCACGGTCACCCCTCCACTTT. Translated: CASSSIQGARSPLHF.

The chain links TRBV4-1 to TRBJ1-6; D gene unclear. The V end was cut by 1 base, the J end by 10 bases, with 5 bases between. CDR1 is MGHRA, CDR2 YSYEKL, per germline. The CDR3 sequence is 12 residues long. Written as DNA, the CDR3 is TGCGCCAGCAGCCAAGGGGTCTCACCCCTCCACTTT. It codes for CASSQGVSPLHF.

V usage is TRBV18 and J usage is TRBJ1-1; a possible D gene is TRBD1 (5 bases). Trimming pared 3 bases from V and 5 bases from J, leaving 13 bases between. The CDR3 runs to 14 residues. Germline V gene sequence: CDR1 KGHSH, CDR2 LQKENI. CDR3 sequence reads: CASSPRGLETEAFF. CDR3 DNA sequence: TGTGCCAGCTCACCTCGGGGGTTGGAGACTGAAGCTTTCTTT.

The DNA of the CDR3 is TGTGCCAGCAGCCAAGGATGGATGGAGGCAGCCAGGTACGAGCAGTACTTC. It is translated as CASSQGWMEAARYEQYF. The chain has TRBV14 and TRBJ2-7; D is perhaps TRBD2 (5 bases). The CDR3 extends over 17 amino acids. In germline, CDR1 is SGHDN, CDR2 FVKESK. Trimming took 1 base from V and 4 from J, leaving 20 bases between them.

The chain joins TRBV5-5 to TRBJ1-3; D is undetermined. The CDR3 spans 14 residues. CDR1 and CDR2 (germline): SGHKS, YYEKEE (reference sequence). Trimming took off 6 bases at V and 0 bases at J, with 10 bases between the two ends. DNA of the CDR3: TGTGCCAGCACCTCAGGAGTCTCTGGAAACACCATATATTTT. Its translation: CASTSGVSGNTIYF.

This clone appeared once. This chain connects TRBV27 to TRBJ2-5; D uncertain. The CDR3 totals 15 residues. V was trimmed by 8 bases and J by 2 bases, leaving 18 bases between them. Germline V gives CDR1 MNHEY, CDR2 SMNVEV (reference sequence). The CDR3 reads CASAKTPGPQETQYF. The CDR3 coding sequence is TGTGCCAGCGCAAAAACACCAGGACCGCAAGAGACCCAGTACTTC.

J is TRBJ2-1 and V is TRBV2, with 7 bases that match TRBD1. Germline V gene data show CDR1 as SNHLY and CDR2 as FYNNEI. Trimming removed 6 bases from V and 7 bases from J; junction bases left unmatched: 6. The length of the CDR3 is 13 residues. For the CDR3, the DNA is TGTGCCAGCAGCTCGACAGGGTGGAATGAGCAGTTCTTC. As protein: CASSSTGWNEQFF.

The genes are TRBV30 and TRBJ2-3; 9 bases align to TRBD2. The V gene's germline CDR1 is GTSNPN and CDR2 SVGIG (reference sequence). This CDR3 contains 18 residues. Trimming removed 2 bases from V and 0 bases from J; junction bases left unmatched: 12. For the CDR3, the DNA is TGTGCCTGGAGTAGGGGAGCGGGACTAGCAAGTAGCACAGATACGCAGTATTTT. Translating gives CAWSRGAGLASSTDTQYF.

This rearrangement joins TRBV19 to TRBJ1-6; 7 positions agree with TRBD1. V trimming: 2 bases; J trimming: 8 bases; junction bases outside the gene matches: 12. This CDR3 is built from 17 residues. Germline V gene lookup returns CDR1 LNHDA and CDR2 SQIVND (reference sequence). The CDR3 region is CASSIRQGPSLDSPLHF. CDR3 coding DNA: TGTGCCAGTAGTATAAGACAGGGACCGTCTTTGGATTCACCCCTCCACTTT.

J is TRBJ2-6 and V is TRBV3-1 (or the pseudogene TRBV3-2); no reliable D call. The CDR3 extends over 17 amino acids. The V gene lost 1 base and the J gene lost 0 bases, with 10 bases spanning the gap. From germline, CDR1 is LGHDT and CDR2 YNNKEL (reference sequence). As DNA, the CDR3 is TGTGCCAGCAGCCAAGTTGGATGGAACTCTGGGGCCAACGTCCTGACTTTC. This gives the protein CASSQVGWNSGANVLTF.

The V and J genes are TRBV20-1 and TRBJ2-5; 7 bases match TRBD1. This CDR3 is 15 amino acids long. J gave up 3 bases and V 3 bases, and 10 bases lay outside the gene matches. Germline CDR1 and CDR2: DFQATT and SNEGSKA (reference sequence). In DNA form, the CDR3 reads TGCAGTGCTAGTCCCCCTAACGACAGGGAAGAGACCCAGTACTTC. Residues: CSASPPNDREETQYF.

J is TRBJ1-1 and V is TRBV4-1; D is perhaps TRBD1 (5 bases). V shed 0 bases and J shed 5 bases, with 7 bases lying between them. The CDR3 covers 13 residues. The germline V gene has CDR1 MGHRA and CDR2 YSYEKL. The CDR3, as DNA: TGCGCCAGCAGCCAAGATGGGGGTACTGAAGCTTTCTTT. Its protein is CASSQDGGTEAFF.

The genes are TRBV6-4 and TRBJ1-1; 7 positions agree with TRBD1. V lost 5 bases and J lost 1; bases outside the gene matches: 4. Germline V lookup: CDR1 MRHNA, CDR2 SNTAGT. CDR3 length: 14 residues. The CDR3 region has the DNA TGTGCCAGCAGTAGGGACAGCGGGAACACTGAAGCTTTCTTT. It encodes CASSRDSGNTEAFF.

The rearrangement links TRBV5-8 to TRBJ1-5; 7 bases fit TRBD1. The V gene's germline CDR1 is SGHTS and CDR2 YDEGEE. The CDR3 is 15 amino acids. Germline trimming cut 7 bases from V and 0 bases from J; bases unmatched to any gene: 7. Here the CDR3 DNA reads TGTGCCAGCGGACAGGCTGATTTTAGCAATCAGCCCCAGCATTTT. Encoded protein: CASGQADFSNQPQHF. The full variable domain, in which reference TRBV5-8 and TRBJ1-5 provide the parts outside the CDR3, is EAGVTQSPTHLIKTRGQQATLRCSPISGHTSVYWYQQALGLGLQFLLWYDEGEERNRGNFPPRFSGRQFPNYSSELNVNALELEDSALYLCASGQADFSNQPQHFGDGTRLSIL.

This clone is a singleton in its sample. The chain has TRBV3-1 (or the pseudogene TRBV3-2) and TRBJ1-6; a weak D match, TRBD1 (6 bases). Deletions cut 0 bases from V and 17 bases from J, with 20 bases between. Per germline, CDR1 LGHDT and CDR2 YNNKEL (reference sequence). The CDR3 sequence is 15 residues long. The CDR3 protein is CASSQEKVRQVDFHF. The DNA for the CDR3 is TGTGCCAGCAGCCAAGAGAAAGTCAGACAGGTCGACTTCCACTTT.

This chain uses TRBV30 with TRBJ1-5; possible D gene TRBD1, 6 bases. Looked up from germline, CDR1 is GTSNPN and CDR2 is SVGIG (reference sequence). This CDR3 contains 14 residues. The ends were cut back, 5 bases at V and 0 bases at J, with 11 bases in the middle. CDR3 DNA: TGTGCCTGGGGGAGACAGGCTAGCAATCAGCCCCAGCATTTT. Its protein is CAWGRQASNQPQHF.